These T cell receptor beta chains were read from a single sample in a study of PD-1 blockade in mismatch repair-deficient tumors. Sequencing was performed with immunoSEQ multiplex PCR; in TCRdb, only in-frame clones are kept and a portion is missing. The profile shows some 45,000 clones, 70% to 85% of them singletons. The starting material was PBMCs, obtained before pembrolizumab treatment. The origin of the receptors is an adult with mismatch repair-deficient cancer. The CDR3 runs from the conserved cysteine through the conserved F or W. D genes are given only for firm matches. Clone sizes are given selectively: once, few, many, or a class where the clone is expanded.

d_gene | abundance | j_gene | v_gene | CDR3nt | CDR3aa
. | . | TRBJ1-1 | TRBV9 | TGTGCCAGCAGCGTAGGCGCGAACACTGAAGCTTTCTTT | CASSVGANTEAFF
TRBD2 | . | TRBJ2-5 | TRBV27 | TGTGCCAGCAGTTTATGGGGCGGGAGTGGGGAGACCCAGTACTTC | CASSLWGGSGETQYF
. | . | TRBJ1-4 | TRBV5-8 | TGTGCCAGCAGCTTGGACTTGAGTGGGGATGAAAAACTGTTTTTT | CASSLDLSGDEKLFF
. | . | TRBJ2-7 | TRBV2 | TGTGCCAGCAGTTTTCAGGAAGCGCAGTACTTC | CASSFQEAQYF
. | few | TRBJ1-3 | TRBV10-3 | TGTGCCATCAGTGAGTCAGAGCTCTCTGGAAACACCATATATTTT | CAISESELSGNTIYF
TRBD2 | . | TRBJ2-1 | TRBV7-9 | TGTGCCAGCGAGTTCACGGGGGGGTCCTACAATGAGCAGTTCTTC | CASEFTGGSYNEQFF
. | . | TRBJ2-1 | TRBV7-3 | TGTGCCAGCAGCCGGGACACCAACAACAATGAGCAGTTCTTC | CASSRDTNNNEQFF
. | . | TRBJ2-7 | TRBV19 | TGTGCCAGTAGTAGCCCCTACGAGCAGTACTTC | CASSSPYEQYF
. | . | TRBJ1-2 | TRBV27 | TGTGCCAGCAAATCCGCAGGGGACGACTATGGCTACACCTTC | CASKSAGDDYGYTF
TRBD2 | . | TRBJ2-1 | TRBV6-5 | TGTGCCAGCAGTTACTCGACTAGCGGGGGAGACAATGAGCAGTTCTTC | CASSYSTSGGDNEQFF
. | . | TRBJ1-2 | TRBV19 | TGTGCCAGTAGTATATACAGGGATGGCTACACCTTC | CASSIYRDGYTF
. | . | TRBJ1-1 | TRBV4-1 | TGCGCCAGCAGCTCCCGGGCCCCGGGGATGAACACTGAAGCTTTCTTT | CASSSRAPGMNTEAFF
. | . | TRBJ1-2 | TRBV6-5 | TGTGCCAGCAGTTACGACAGTAACTATGGCTACACCTTC | CASSYDSNYGYTF
. | . | TRBJ2-3 | TRBV2 | TGTGCCAGCAGTGGACCCGTTAGCACAGATACGCAGTATTTT | CASSGPVSTDTQYF
. | few | TRBJ1-3 | TRBV7-9 | TGTGCCAGCAGCCAAGATGAGGGGGGAGGAAACACCATATATTTT | CASSQDEGGGNTIYF
TRBD2 | . | TRBJ2-5 | TRBV5-4 | TGTGCCAGCAGCCTAGCGGGAGTGAGTGAGACCCAGTACTTC | CASSLAGVSETQYF
. | . | TRBJ2-2 | TRBV28 | TGTGCCAGCAGTTTATGGGAGCGCACCGGGGAGCTGTTTTTT | CASSLWERTGELFF
. | . | TRBJ2-7 | TRBV4-2 | TGTGCCAGCAGCCGGCGGGACAGATCCTACGAGCAGTACTTC | CASSRRDRSYEQYF
TRBD1 | . | TRBJ1-2 | TRBV5-4 | TGTGCCAGCAGCGATAGGACAGGTGACCCCACGCCGGGTGGCTACACCTTC | CASSDRTGDPTPGGYTF
. | . | TRBJ1-5 | TRBV7-3 | TGTGCCAGCAGCCTCACGGGCAATCAGCCCCAGCATTTT | CASSLTGNQPQHF
. | . | TRBJ2-1 | TRBV19 | TGTGCCATCACACCCCCGCGGCGGCTCGGGATTTACAATGAGCAGTTCTTC | CAITPPRRLGIYNEQFF
TRBD2 | . | TRBJ2-1 | TRBV7-6 | TGTGCCAGCAGCCGGACTAGCGGGGATTACAATGAGCAGTTCTTC | CASSRTSGDYNEQFF
. | . | TRBJ2-7 | TRBV2 | TGTGCCAGCAGTTGGGCGGGGTTGGGTTACGAGCAGTACTTC | CASSWAGLGYEQYF
TRBD2 | . | TRBJ2-3 | TRBV7-8 | TGTGCCAGCAGCGAAGGGACTAGCCCGGCAGATACGCAGTATTTT | CASSEGTSPADTQYF
. | . | TRBJ2-5 | TRBV11-1 | TGTGCCAGCAGCTCAGGAGGAGGCCGCGGGGAGACCCAGTACTTC | CASSSGGGRGETQYF
. | . | TRBJ2-1 | TRBV27 | TGTGCCAGCTCGATCGGATCCTACAATGAGCAGTTCTTC | CASSIGSYNEQFF
. | few | TRBJ2-7 | TRBV7-8 | TGTGCCAGCAGCTTCTCGGGGTACGAGCAGTACTTC | CASSFSGYEQYF
TRBD1 | . | TRBJ1-1 | TRBV5-6 | TGTGCCAGCAGCTCCTTGGACAGGGGGTACGACACTGAAGCTTTCTTT | CASSSLDRGYDTEAFF
TRBD2 | few | TRBJ2-7 | TRBV4-2 | TGTGCCAGCAGCCAAGGGACTAGCGGGAGGGGGAGCGAGCAGTACTTC | CASSQGTSGRGSEQYF
. | once | TRBJ1-2 | TRBV14 | TGTGCCAGCAGCCAAGCAAAAGCTTCTAACTATGGCTACACCTTC | CASSQAKASNYGYTF
TRBD1 | . | TRBJ1-4 | TRBV19 | TGTGCCAGTAGTATGGAGGGGGCGTCTACTAATGAAAAACTGTTTTTT | CASSMEGASTNEKLFF
. | . | TRBJ2-1 | TRBV7-2 | TGTGCCAGCAGCTTTAACCGGGATATGGTTGAGCAGTTCTTC | CASSFNRDMVEQFF
TRBD1 | . | TRBJ2-4 | TRBV29-1 | TGCAGCGTGAGAACAGGGGTTGATGCCAAAAACATTCAGTACTTC | CSVRTGVDAKNIQYF
. | . | TRBJ2-5 | TRBV7-2 | TGTGCCAGCAGCTTAGGCTTAAAACCACAAGAGACCCAGTACTTC | CASSLGLKPQETQYF
TRBD1 | . | TRBJ1-2 | TRBV7-9 | TGTGCCAGCAGCCTACTTTCCGGGACAGACAACAACTATGGCTACACCTTC | CASSLLSGTDNNYGYTF
TRBD2 | . | TRBJ2-1 | TRBV27 | TGTGCCAGCAGTCCCCCGACTAGCGGGAGCTCCTCCTACAATGAGCAGTTCTTC | CASSPPTSGSSSYNEQFF
. | . | TRBJ2-6 | TRBV2 | TGTGCCAGCCTAAACGAAGGGGCCAACGTCCTGACTTTC | CASLNEGANVLTF
. | . | TRBJ1-5 | TRBV2 | TGTGCCAGCAGCTCCAACTACAGGGACTATCAGCCCCAGCATTTT | CASSSNYRDYQPQHF
. | few | TRBJ1-1 | TRBV14 | TGTGCCAGCAGCCAGCAGGGGAGGTACACTGAAGCTTTCTTT | CASSQQGRYTEAFF
. | . | TRBJ1-1 | TRBV7-8 | TGTGCCAGCAGCCACCCGGACGGAAGAGAGACTGAAGCTTTCTTT | CASSHPDGRETEAFF
TRBD2 | . | TRBJ2-1 | TRBV10-3 | TGTGCCATAGGACTAGCGGGCGGAAATGAGCAGTTCTTC | CAIGLAGGNEQFF
TRBD2 | . | TRBJ2-7 | TRBV27 | TGTGCCAGCAGTTTATCAGGGCCCGGTGCGGGAGGAGCCTACGAGCAGTACTTC | CASSLSGPGAGGAYEQYF
. | . | TRBJ2-1 | TRBV9 | TGTGCCAGCAGCGCAGAACCCCTAGCTTACAATGAGCAGTTCTTC | CASSAEPLAYNEQFF
. | . | TRBJ2-7 | TRBV4-1 | TGCGCCAGCAGCCAAGACTCCTACGAGCAGTACTTC | CASSQDSYEQYF